This TCR beta chain emerged from a study of blood T cell repertoires in COVID-19. The overall study: Samples taken during acute and convalescent COVID-19 were collected in the United States, Italy and Spain. T cells, B-cell-depleted T cells, or PBMCs provided the cDNA or gDNA that served as material.

This CDR3 comprises 15 residues. Between the trimmed V and J ends, which lost 6 bases and 5 bases, there was a span of 17 bases. In germline, CDR1 is MDHEN, CDR2 SYDVKM. This clone has at least ten counts. Original processing notes: From reference gene primer amplification, estimates of nucleated cell counts were derived. The repertoire was sequenced with immunoSEQ multiplex PCR; TCRdb's copy has only in-frame clones and lacks some. V and J calls and clone size are copied from that table; D and trimming were computed from the DNA. Of roughly 100,000 clones in the sample, about 89% were seen once. The sequenced sample consisted of peripheral blood. The chain carries TRBV28 and TRBJ1-5, with D maybe TRBD1 (5 bases). The source of this sequence is a human donor in a cohort sampled during active COVID-19. CDR3 in DNA: TGTGCCAGCAGCTCCTCAGGGTTGTGGGATCAGCCCCAGCATTTT. It translates to CASSSSGLWDQPQHF. Full variable domain (outside the CDR3, taken from reference TRBV28 and TRBJ1-5): DVKVTQSSRYLVKRTGEKVFLECVQDMDHENMFWYRQDPGLGLRLIYFSYDVKMKEKGDIPEGYSVSREKKERFSLILESASTNQTSMYLCASSSSGLWDQPQHFGDGTRLSIL.